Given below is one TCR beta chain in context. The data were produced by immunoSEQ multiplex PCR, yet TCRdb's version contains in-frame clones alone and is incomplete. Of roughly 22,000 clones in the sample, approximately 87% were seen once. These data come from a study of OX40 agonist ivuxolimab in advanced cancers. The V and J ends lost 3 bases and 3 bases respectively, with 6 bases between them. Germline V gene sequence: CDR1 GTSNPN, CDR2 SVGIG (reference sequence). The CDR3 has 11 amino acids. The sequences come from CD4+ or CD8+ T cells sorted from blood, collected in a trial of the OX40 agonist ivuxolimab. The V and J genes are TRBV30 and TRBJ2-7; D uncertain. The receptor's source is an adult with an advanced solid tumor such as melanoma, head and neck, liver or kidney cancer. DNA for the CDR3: TGTGCCTGGAGGCACGGCTACGAGCAGTACTTC. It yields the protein CAWRHGYEQYF.